These 5 T cell receptor beta chains were all obtained from the same sample, sequenced in a study of vaccination and CD4 T cells after COVID-19 (dated by TCRdb to between 2022 and 2023). These TCRs are of unknown antigen specificity. The library relied on PCR. TCRdb lists the instrument as Illumina iSeq 100. At the Johns Hopkins FTIC core, DNA from the cultured CD4+ T cells underwent TCR sequencing with the Oncomine TCR Beta short-read assay. TCRdb handled the public reads itself, with Q25 trimming in fastp and clone calling in MiXCR, and kept productive beta chains. All rows with the same CDR3 protein become a single entry with the most common DNA and genes. This sample is represented by approximately 14,000 distinct CDR3 sequences; less than 70% of them were singletons. The ten most abundant clones make up about 5% of the sample. The sample's treatment or condition, from its label and the paper: approximately nine-day PBMC culture with coronavirus spike peptide pools or control peptides (ViraFEST assay).

This specimen consisted of CD4+ T cells from blood, cultured in vitro, obtained before SARS-CoV-2 vaccination. The receptors here all came from a human donor who had recovered from COVID-19.

The rearrangement joins TRBV5-1 to TRBJ2-2; 8 nucleotides align to TRBD2. Germline V gene lookup returns CDR1 SGHRS and CDR2 YFSETQ. The V gene end was trimmed by 4 bases and the J gene end by 1 base; junction bases not matched to a gene: 3. The CDR3 is made up of 15 amino acids. CDR3 loop: CASSDGRGNTGELFF. CDR3 DNA sequence: TGCGCCAGCAGCGACGGGAGGGGGAACACCGGGGAGCTGTTTTTT.

The chain has TRBV6-2 or TRBV6-3 and TRBJ1-2, with D hard to call. Trimming removed 4 bases from V and 10 bases from J, with 4 bases in between. The germline gives CDR1 MNHEY, CDR2 SVGEGT. CDR3 length: 9 residues. Here the CDR3 reads CASSFPYTF. CDR3 in DNA: TGTGCCAGCAGTTTTCCCTACACCTTC.

In this sample, this clonotype turned up once. The chain is built from TRBV7-9 and TRBJ1-5; a possible D gene is TRBD1 (5 bases). The CDR3 loop spans 15 amino acids. Trimming left V 3 bases short and J 5 bases short, with 14 bases between. CDR1 and CDR2 from the germline V gene are SEHNR and FQNEAQ (reference sequence). The DNA of the CDR3 is TGTGCCAGCAGCTTGAGTGGGGCGAGGGATCAGCCCCAGCATTTT. Translated, it gives CASSLSGARDQPQHF.

The rearrangement uses TRBV2 and TRBJ1-1, with D perhaps matching TRBD1 (6 bases). Germline CDR1 is SNHLY and CDR2 is FYNNEI. Deletions cut 6 bases from V and 8 bases from J, with 16 bases between. This CDR3 comprises 13 residues. As DNA, the CDR3 is TGTGCCAGCAGGGCTACAGGGACGTCGGAAGCTTTCTTT. This encodes CASRATGTSEAFF.

This rearrangement joins TRBV7-8 to TRBJ1-3; tentatively, D is TRBD1 (5 bases). The ends were cut back, 4 bases at V and 3 bases at J, with 10 bases in the middle. CDR3 size: 14 residues. Germline V gives CDR1 SGHVS, CDR2 FQNEAQ. The CDR3 DNA is TGTGCCAGCAGCTGGGGGGGTGGTGGAAACACCATATATTTT. Amino acid sequence: CASSWGGGGNTIYF. Full variable domain (outside the CDR3, taken from reference TRBV7-8 and TRBJ1-3): GAGVSQSPRYKVAKRGQDVALRCDPISGHVSLFWYQQALGQGPEFLTYFQNEAQLDKSGLPSDRFFAERPEGSVSTLKIQRTQQEDSAVYLCASSWGGGGNTIYFGEGSWLTVV.